This entry is about one T cell receptor beta chain. There are a few counts of this clone. What this receptor recognizes is not known. The sample holds no much larger clone one base away, and base qualities are not on file. Via the germline V gene, CDR1 is SGDLS and CDR2 YYNGEE. The CDR3 covers 15 residues, taking in both the cysteine and the phenylalanine. Kept here is only the CDR3 DNA, which spans 45 bases and is read in frame from base 1. Deletion took 1 base off V and 0 bases off J, with a span of 8 bases between the germline ends. This record belongs to a study of beta chain features in type 1 diabetes listed by TCRdb under 2018. With regard to the full study: Patients and healthy donors did not differ in mean age, gender distribution, total cell number or subset yield. Across all samples, approximately 98,000,000 sorted cells were examined, and cell number per subset correlated strongly with RNA yield. In the study, TCRB repertoires of sorted circulating CD4+ T cell subsets from recently diagnosed type 1 diabetes patients were compared with those of matched healthy donors. Whereas all 28 donors provided naive and central memory subsets, regulatory and stem cell-like memory subsets were isolated from just 8 patients and about 8 healthy donors.

The entire amount of isolated RNA was reverse transcribed using the High Capacity cDNA Reverse Transcription Kit, so the sequenced TCRB transcripts were expressed ones. Deep immunoSEQ sequencing was applied to naive, central memory and regulatory T cell samples, giving an average of about 3.4 million total reads per sample. Sorted cells were lysed in RLT buffer and RNA was extracted with DNase-treated RNeasy Micro or Mini kits, depending on cell number. Each cell subset was processed on its own to prevent cross-contamination, while patient and healthy donor samples were processed together. Using the immunoSEQ multiplex PCR, TCRB sequences were amplified from cDNA into 87-bp fragments spanning the CDR3 region. The amplicons were sequenced using the Illumina HiSeq platform. As for the original processing: PCR bias was corrected computationally using synthetic template baselines, and reads within Hamming distance 2 were collapsed, with unmergeable singletons discarded. Reads were aligned against IMGT to assign V, D and J genes, CDR3 length and insertions or deletions at six rearrangement sites. Within each subset, clonotype counts were normalized to sorted cell number, and only after that were true diversity and Gini coefficients computed with the tcR R package. The overlap coefficient, calculated on TCRB nucleotide sequences, was used to measure repertoire sharing. Out-of-frame TCRB sequences from naive cells were analyzed to stand in for the pre-selection repertoire. TCRdb's version of the immuneACCESS table is confined to in-frame rearrangements and falls short of the full clone set. An unresolved V gene accounts for under half of the shortfall where checked; the remainder is of unknown origin. V, J and clone size are taken as reported in that table, and D and trimming were inferred from the DNA itself. Here the sample has about 450,000 clones; about 10% occur a single time. The ten largest clones capture over 0.04% of the sample.

What the work shows at the level of the full study, not this receptor alone: Naive, central memory and regulatory TCRB repertoires appeared to be more alike among patients than among healthy donors. Only small numbers of individuals were included in the HLA sub-analyses, which left unresolved whether HLA type had any influence on TCRB rearrangement. In all four CD4+ subsets, TCRB CDR3 length was moderately but significantly shorter in type 1 diabetes patients. At VDJ recombination sites, patients with type 1 diabetes made fewer insertions and deleted more nucleotides, a pattern implying thymic rearrangement abnormalities. Shorter templates might be favored by PCR, yet because patient and control samples were amplified and corrected together, any such skew would affect both groups equally. Because cDNA rather than genomic DNA was sequenced, highly expressing activated cells could have been over-represented, although no difference in activation and CD3 levels was found between groups.

Each donor gave one peripheral blood draw, roughly 110 mL on average, collected into heparinised tubes. Naive, central memory, regulatory and stem cell-like memory CD4+ T cells were sorted on a BD FACSAria II using a panel including CD45RO, CCR7, CD25, CD127, CD95 and CD27. Every sorted population had a purity above 98%. PBMCs were separated immediately by Lymphoprep density gradient centrifugation and were stained directly, without being cultured. So that batch effects would be minimized, each experiment stained and sorted samples in pairs, pairing one healthy donor with one patient. Sequenced sample: naive CD4+ T cells from blood. The sample's cell subset or site label is to be understood as: true naive CD4+ T cells. The chain is made from TRBV9 and TRBJ2-1; the D gene assignment is ambiguous. The sequence was collected from a woman younger than 35 in good health. The CDR3 reads as follows: CASSVTDSSYNEQFF. The bases read TGTGCCAGCAGCGTAACCGATAGCTCCTACAATGAGCAGTTCTTC.